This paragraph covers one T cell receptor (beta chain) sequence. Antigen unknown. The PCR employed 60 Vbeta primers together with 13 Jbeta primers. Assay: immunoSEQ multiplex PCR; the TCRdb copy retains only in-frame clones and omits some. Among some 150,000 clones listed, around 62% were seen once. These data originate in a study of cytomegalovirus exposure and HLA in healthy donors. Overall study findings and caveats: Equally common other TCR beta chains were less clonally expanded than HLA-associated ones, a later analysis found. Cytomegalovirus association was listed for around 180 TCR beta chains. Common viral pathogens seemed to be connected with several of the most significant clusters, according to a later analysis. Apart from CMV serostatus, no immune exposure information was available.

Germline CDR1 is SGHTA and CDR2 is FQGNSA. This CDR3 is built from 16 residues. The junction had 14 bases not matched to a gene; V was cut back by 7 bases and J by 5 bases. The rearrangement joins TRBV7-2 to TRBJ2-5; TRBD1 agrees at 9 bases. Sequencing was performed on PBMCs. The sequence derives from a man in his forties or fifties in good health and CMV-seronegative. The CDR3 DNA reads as TGTGCCAGCAACTCAGGTCGAACAGGGGGCAGGGAGACCCAGTACTTC. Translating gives CASNSGRTGGRETQYF.